This T cell receptor beta chain came from a study of CD8 T cells in ankylosing spondylitis. TCRdb processed the 5' RACE reads anew with MiXCR; each CDR3 protein has one entry. The sample consists of 250,000 to 350,000 distinct CDR3 sequences, 20% of them appearing once. Germline values: CDR1 PRHDT, CDR2 FYEKMQ (reference sequence). This CDR3 is built from 18 residues. V gave up 5 bases and J gave up 1 base; unmatched junction bases: 10. The chain joins TRBV13 to TRBJ2-2; 10 nucleotides line up with TRBD2. Input material: blood, either unsorted or a sorted T cell fraction (not recorded which). The sequence was collected from a male donor with ankylosing spondylitis or in good health (not recorded which). The CDR3 reads CASSLGLATARNTGELFF. The CDR3 DNA follows: TGTGCCAGCAGCCTGGGACTAGCGACCGCACGGAACACCGGGGAGCTGTTTTTT.